The 25 T cell receptor beta chains presented below share a single source sample, sequenced in a study of shared clonotypes between healthy human individuals. Data came from immunoSEQ multiplex PCR; TCRdb stores just in-frame clones and leaves some out. The sample consists of approximately 980,000 clones, approximately 80% of them appearing once. Sample: memory CD4+ T cells sorted from blood. Subset in this sample: CD45RA-negative fraction. These receptors all stem from a young man in good health.

The chain has TRBV9 and TRBJ2-3; D might be TRBD1 (5 bases). This CDR3 spans 12 amino acids. Trimming removed 1 base from V and 6 bases from J, with 6 bases in between. Germline CDR1 is SGDLS and CDR2 is YYNGEE. CDR3 loop: CASSVKGDTQYF. The CDR3 coding sequence is TGTGCCAGCAGCGTAAAGGGGGATACGCAGTATTTT.

This clone was detected a few times. J is TRBJ2-6 and V is TRBV19; D is possibly TRBD1 (5 bases). The length of the CDR3 is 14 residues. Germline CDR1 is LNHDA and CDR2 is SQIVND (reference sequence). Between the trimmed V and J ends, which lost 9 bases and 1 base, there was a span of 10 bases. The CDR3 here is CASHPGSGANVLTF. DNA of the CDR3: TGTGCCAGCCACCCAGGGTCTGGGGCCAACGTCCTGACTTTC.

The gene calls are TRBV6-1 and TRBJ2-7; D call uncertain. The V end lost 1 base, the J end lost 7 bases, and 14 bases lay between the germline ends. The length of the CDR3 is 14 residues. Germline loops: CDR1 MNHNS, CDR2 SASEGT. The CDR3 reads CASSEGLKVVEQYF. The CDR3 DNA sequence: TGTGCCAGCAGTGAAGGGTTGAAGGTAGTAGAGCAGTACTTC.

The V call is TRBV30, the J call TRBJ1-1; 8 positions match TRBD1. The junction had 8 bases not matched to a gene; V was cut back by 5 bases and J by 0 bases. From germline, CDR1 is GTSNPN and CDR2 SVGIG (reference sequence). There are 15 residues in the CDR3. The CDR3 here is CAWSPGGSMNTEAFF. The CDR3 DNA reads TGTGCCTGGTCCCCAGGGGGCTCCATGAACACTGAAGCTTTCTTT.

This chain links TRBV28 with TRBJ1-1; no clear D gene. Germline values: CDR1 MDHEN, CDR2 SYDVKM. The germline V and J ends were trimmed by 5 bases and 1 base, with 11 bases remaining between them. This CDR3 region has 14 residues. The CDR3 DNA is TGTGCCAGCAGTCCTCACCCAACGAACACTGAAGCTTTCTTT. Encoded protein: CASSPHPTNTEAFF.

The chain uses TRBV5-1 and TRBJ1-4; 7 nucleotides agree with TRBD1. The germline gives CDR1 SGHRS, CDR2 YFSETQ. The CDR3 spans 15 residues. Unmatched junction bases numbered 9, after V lost 2 bases and J lost 8 bases. The CDR3 region is CASSFDRAEREKLFF. CDR3 sequence (DNA): TGCGCCAGCAGCTTCGACAGGGCGGAGCGGGAAAAACTGTTTTTT.

This clone was detected a few times. The V and J genes are TRBV30 and TRBJ1-3; D is unresolved. Germline CDR1 reads GTSNPN; CDR2 reads SVGIG (reference sequence). CDR3 size: 12 residues. The ends were cut back, 2 bases at V and 2 bases at J, with 4 bases in the middle. CDR3 sequence (DNA): TGTGCCTGGAGTAATCCTGGAAACACCATATATTTT. Translating it yields CAWSNPGNTIYF.

The chain combines TRBV5-4 with TRBJ2-1; 9 nucleotides line up with TRBD2. V dropped 0 bases and J dropped 4; count of bases not matched to a gene: 5. Germline-derived CDR1 and CDR2 are SGHNT and YYREEE (reference sequence). The CDR3 is 16 amino acids. The CDR3 reads CASSLALAGIYNEQFF. In DNA, the CDR3 is TGTGCCAGCAGCTTGGCTCTAGCGGGAATATACAATGAGCAGTTCTTC.

The V call is TRBV18, the J call TRBJ2-1, with TRBD1 matching over 7 bases. J lost 4 bases, V lost 4 bases, and 10 bases had no gene match. The CDR3 covers 16 residues. CDR1 and CDR2 from the germline V gene are KGHSH and LQKENI. CDR3 nucleotides: TGTGCCAGCTCACTGGAAGGGACAGAGCTATACAATGAGCAGTTCTTC. Translating gives CASSLEGTELYNEQFF. Full variable domain (missing parts from reference TRBV18 and TRBJ2-1): NAGVMQNPRHLVRRRGQEARLRCSPMKGHSHVYWYRQLPEEGLKFMVYLQKENIIDESGMPKERFSAEFPKEGPSILRIQQVVRGDSAAYFCASSLEGTELYNEQFFGPGTRLTVL.

On this clone itself: Other DNA sequences in the same sample also yield this CDR3. The chain carries TRBV7-9 and TRBJ2-7; TRBD1 is a possible D gene (5 bases). Germline CDR1 is SEHNR and CDR2 is FQNEAQ (reference sequence). Deletions cut 5 bases from V and 4 bases from J, with 9 bases between. The CDR3 covers 12 residues. CDR3 region: CASSLQGYEQYF. The CDR3, as DNA: TGTGCCAGCAGCCTGCAGGGTTACGAGCAGTACTTC.

This chain joins TRBV14 and TRBJ2-1; TRBD1 or TRBD2 may be the D gene (6 bases each). CDR1 is SGHDN and CDR2 is FVKESK in the germline V gene. Trimming stripped 3 bases from V and 6 bases from J, with 27 bases between. CDR3 length: 19 residues. This CDR3 reads CASSHPRGLNDHRLNEQFF. The CDR3 bases are TGTGCCAGCAGCCACCCCCGGGGGCTCAACGATCATAGGCTCAATGAGCAGTTCTTC. Based on the CDR3 plus reference TRBV14 and TRBJ2-1, the full variable domain is EAGVTQFPSHSVIEKGQTVTLRCDPISGHDNLYWYRRVMGKEIKFLLHFVKESKQDESGMPNNRFLAERTGGTYSTLKVQPAELEDSGVYFCASSHPRGLNDHRLNEQFFGPGTRLTVL.

The V and J genes are TRBV4-1 and TRBJ2-7; tentative D call: TRBD2 (6 bases). V was pared by 8 bases and J by 0 bases, with 26 bases between. Per the germline V gene, CDR1 is MGHRA and CDR2 is YSYEKL. This CDR3 region has 18 residues. The CDR3 DNA follows: TGCGCCAGCTCAACCTTACCGGGAGTACGTACTAGCTCCTACGAGCAGTACTTC. Its translation: CASSTLPGVRTSSYEQYF.

The CDR3 DNA sequence: TGTGCCATCAGTCACGGGAGAACAGATACGCAGTATTTT. Encoded protein: CAISHGRTDTQYF. The chain has TRBV10-3 and TRBJ2-3, with a tentative D call TRBD2 (6 bases). V lost 5 bases and J 3 bases, leaving 9 bases between the germline ends. In germline, CDR1 is ENHRY, CDR2 SYGVKD. The CDR3 contains 13 residues.

This clone showed up just once. The rearrangement links TRBV6-1 to TRBJ1-2; D is uncertain. V lost 8 bases, J lost 7 bases, and 17 bases lay in between. Germline V gene data show CDR1 as MNHNS and CDR2 as SASEGT. The CDR3 consists of 13 residues. The CDR3, as DNA: TGTGCCAGCTACGAATTCCCGTGGGGTGGCTACACCTTC. Translating gives CASYEFPWGGYTF.

This clone was picked up many times. As DNA, the CDR3 is TGTGCCAGCAGTCGGACAGGGGAGAGGGAGACCCAGTACTTC. This codes for CASSRTGERETQYF. This rearrangement joins TRBV6-6 to TRBJ2-5, with 9 bases matching TRBD1. Per germline, CDR1 MNHNY and CDR2 SVGAGI (reference sequence). The length of the CDR3 is 14 residues. With 5 bases clipped from V and 5 bases from J, the junction kept 6 bases outside the gene matches.

This rearrangement joins TRBV5-1 to TRBJ1-1, with a possible D match to TRBD1 (6 bases). The CDR3 has 14 amino acids. CDR1 and CDR2 (germline): SGHRS, YFSETQ. Trimming removed 3 bases at V and 1 base at J, with 10 bases between. CDR3 sequence reads: CASSSDRPNTEAFF. In nucleotides, the CDR3 is TGCGCCAGCAGCTCTGACAGGCCGAACACTGAAGCTTTCTTT. The full variable domain, rest sourced from reference TRBV5-1 and TRBJ1-1, is KAGVTQTPRYLIKTRGQQVTLSCSPISGHRSVSWYQQTPGQGLQFLFEYFSETQRNKGNFPGRFSGRQFSNSRSEMNVSTLELGDSALYLCASSSDRPNTEAFFGQGTRLTVV.

This clone was recorded a few times. The sample has other DNA sequences that encode this CDR3 too. V usage is TRBV30 and J usage is TRBJ1-6, with 7 bases identical to TRBD1. The CDR3 contains 14 residues. V shed 4 bases and J 9 bases; nucleotides not matched to a gene: 9. Germline CDR1 is GTSNPN and CDR2 is SVGIG (reference sequence). The chain's CDR3 is CAWTTGGGGSPLHF. In nucleotides, the CDR3 is TGTGCCTGGACCACGGGAGGGGGCGGTTCACCCCTCCACTTT.

The V call is TRBV7-9, the J call TRBJ1-6; 8 bases match TRBD1. Germline V lookup: CDR1 SEHNR, CDR2 FQNEAQ (reference sequence). There are 14 residues in the CDR3. J was trimmed by 7 bases and V by 8 bases; bases with no gene match: 7. The CDR3 reads CASRSRTGNSPLHF. The CDR3 DNA reads as TGTGCCAGCCGATCCCGGACAGGGAATTCACCCCTCCACTTT.

The chain employs TRBV2 and TRBJ1-6; TRBD1 aligns across 9 bases. The germline CDR1 and CDR2 sequences are SNHLY and FYNNEI. The junction had 17 bases not matched to a gene; V was cut back by 5 bases and J by 0 bases. This CDR3 region has 21 residues. The DNA of the CDR3 is TGTGCCAGCAGTCCTCGGCGAACCGGACAGGGGACGAGCTCCTATAATTCACCCCTCCACTTT. Translation gives CASSPRRTGQGTSSYNSPLHF.

For the CDR3, the DNA is TGCGCCAGCAGCCACAAACAAATGACTAGCGGGAGATTCGAGCAGTACTTC. It yields the protein CASSHKQMTSGRFEQYF. The chain recombines TRBV5-1 with TRBJ2-7; 12 bases align to TRBD2. CDR1 and CDR2 from the germline V gene are SGHRS and YFSETQ. V lost 4 bases and J lost 6; bases outside the gene matches: 14. CDR3 length equals 17 residues.

The CDR3 spells CASSYRAGWADTQYF. For the CDR3, the DNA is TGTGCCAGCAGTTACCGGGCGGGGTGGGCAGATACGCAGTATTTT. The chain uses TRBV6-5 and TRBJ2-3, with D possibly being TRBD2 (6 bases). Looked up from germline, CDR1 is MNHEY and CDR2 is SVGAGI. This CDR3 has 15 amino acids. Trimming took off 2 bases at V and 4 bases at J, with 13 bases between the two ends.

The chain carries TRBV9 and TRBJ1-2, with 8 positions matching TRBD1. The CDR3 runs to 13 residues. Germline V lookup: CDR1 SGDLS, CDR2 YYNGEE. V shed 0 bases and J 7 bases; nucleotides not matched to a gene: 2. The CDR3, as DNA: TGTGCCAGCAGCGTAGATACAGGGGGTGGCTACACCTTC. Amino acids: CASSVDTGGGYTF.

The gene calls are TRBV6-5 and TRBJ1-6; D is perhaps TRBD1 (5 bases). CDR3 length: 12 amino acids. CDR1 is MNHEY and CDR2 is SVGAGI in the germline V gene. V lost 6 bases and J 8 bases, leaving 8 bases between the germline ends. Here the CDR3 DNA reads TGTGCCAGCAGAGGAGGGGATTCACCCCTCCACTTT. This translates into CASRGGDSPLHF.

The rearrangement joins TRBV2 to TRBJ1-4, with D unresolved. Germline CDR1 SNHLY, CDR2 FYNNEI. Deletions cut 4 bases from V and 7 bases from J, with 4 bases between. The CDR3 sequence is 11 residues long. The CDR3 region is CASSVREKLFF. The CDR3, as DNA: TGTGCCAGCAGTGTACGTGAAAAACTGTTTTTT.

The rearrangement joins TRBV7-9 to TRBJ2-1, with 9 bases lining up with TRBD2. The CDR3 spans 14 residues. V lost 4 bases and J lost 6; bases outside the gene matches: 4. Germline V lookup: CDR1 SEHNR, CDR2 FQNEAQ (reference sequence). CDR3 sequence (DNA): TGTGCCAGCAGCTGGGGAGCGGGAGGCAATGAGCAGTTCTTC. It translates to CASSWGAGGNEQFF.